One and the same sample provided the 28 T cell receptor beta chains below, sequenced in a study of cytomegalovirus exposure and HLA in healthy donors. It was with 60 Vbeta and 13 Jbeta primers that the PCR ran. The protocol was immunoSEQ multiplex PCR, while the TCRdb copy is restricted to in-frame clones and leaves out a portion. The data show roughly 150,000 clones, with roughly four fifths seen just once and less than 3% held by the top ten. The specimen sequenced was PBMCs. These receptors were collected from a female donor in good health and CMV-seronegative.

V and J are TRBV5-1 and TRBJ1-1; possible D gene TRBD1, 5 bases. V lost 4 bases and J lost 1, with 14 bases in between. Germline V lookup: CDR1 SGHRS, CDR2 YFSETQ. There are 15 residues in the CDR3. DNA of the CDR3: TGCGCCAGCAGCATAACCTCTACAGGGAACACTGAAGCTTTCTTT. Translation: CASSITSTGNTEAFF.

This clone has only one observation. The chain has TRBV6-5 and TRBJ1-2, with a weak D call TRBD1 (6 bases). Looked up from germline, CDR1 is MNHEY and CDR2 is SVGAGI. V was pared by 4 bases and J by 6 bases, with 18 bases between. The CDR3 spans 15 residues. CDR3 in DNA: TGTGCCAGCAGTTTGCCGGGACACCAAGGGGATGGCTACACCTTC. Residues: CASSLPGHQGDGYTF.

The chain employs TRBV10-3 and TRBJ2-7; TRBD2 agrees at 7 bases. The CDR3 contains 14 residues. The V gene end was trimmed by 10 bases and the J gene end by 0 bases; junction bases not matched to a gene: 9. CDR1 and CDR2 from the germline V gene are ENHRY and SYGVKD. CDR3 amino acids: CATGSGGSSYEQYF. In DNA, the CDR3 is TGTGCCACCGGGTCGGGGGGAAGCTCCTACGAGCAGTACTTC.

V and J are TRBV28 and TRBJ1-1; D unclear. Germline CDR1 and CDR2: MDHEN and SYDVKM. This CDR3 is built from 14 residues. Trimming took 2 bases from V and 5 from J, leaving 12 bases between them. For the CDR3, the DNA is TGTGCCAGCAGTTTAAAACCCGGAGGAACTGAAGCTTTCTTT. Translated: CASSLKPGGTEAFF.

The rearrangement joins TRBV10-3 to TRBJ2-7, with D possibly TRBD1 on 6 matching bases. The CDR3 covers 13 residues. Germline V gene lookup returns CDR1 ENHRY and CDR2 SYGVKD. V lost 4 bases to trimming and J lost 3 bases, with 10 bases between them. For the CDR3, the DNA is TGTGCCATCAGTGGGACAGCAATCTACGAGCAGTACTTC. Its protein product is CAISGTAIYEQYF.

This clone occurred a few times. The chain combines TRBV5-1 with TRBJ2-3; 9 bases line up with TRBD2. This CDR3 spans 15 amino acids. The trim removed 4 bases at V and 3 bases at J, leaving 6 bases unmatched. Looked up from germline, CDR1 is SGHRS and CDR2 is YFSETQ. CDR3 in DNA: TGCGCCAGCAGCCCGAGTAGCGGGAGTACAGATACGCAGTATTTT. This gives the protein CASSPSSGSTDTQYF. The full variable domain, completed using reference TRBV5-1 and TRBJ2-3, is KAGVTQTPRYLIKTRGQQVTLSCSPISGHRSVSWYQQTPGQGLQFLFEYFSETQRNKGNFPGRFSGRQFSNSRSEMNVSTLELGDSALYLCASSPSSGSTDTQYFGPGTRLTVL.

V and J are TRBV28 and TRBJ2-2; D may be TRBD1 (5 bases). The length of the CDR3 is 15 residues. The V end lost 6 bases, the J end lost 2 bases, and 13 bases lay between the germline ends. Germline values: CDR1 MDHEN, CDR2 SYDVKM. CDR3 bases: TGTGCCAGCAGCCCTGGACACATCAACACCGGGGAGCTGTTTTTT. It yields the protein CASSPGHINTGELFF.

This clone was recorded only once. The genes are TRBV10-3 and TRBJ1-6, with 8 bases fitting TRBD1. The CDR3 totals 16 residues. Germline CDR1 is ENHRY and CDR2 is SYGVKD. Trimming removed 0 bases from V and 6 bases from J; junction bases left unmatched: 4. CDR3 nucleotides: TGTGCCATCAGTGAGTCCGGACAGGGCCGTAATTCACCCCTCCACTTT. Residues: CAISESGQGRNSPLHF.

V gene TRBV6-5 combines with J gene TRBJ2-7, with 9 positions matching TRBD1. There are 14 residues in the CDR3. Germline V gene sequence: CDR1 MNHEY, CDR2 SVGAGI. With 4 bases clipped from V and 2 bases from J, the junction kept 3 bases outside the gene matches. The CDR3 loop reads CASSSRDRAYEQYF. Here the CDR3 DNA reads TGTGCCAGCAGTTCCCGGGACAGGGCCTACGAGCAGTACTTC.

This chain links TRBV7-9 with TRBJ1-1, with TRBD1 matching over 9 bases. J lost 6 bases, V lost 5 bases, and 10 bases had no gene match. The length of the CDR3 is 15 residues. Germline CDR1 SEHNR, CDR2 FQNEAQ (reference sequence). The CDR3 nucleotides read TGTGCCAGCAGCCCCCCCGGGACAGGGTTAGCTGAAGCTTTCTTT. Its protein is CASSPPGTGLAEAFF.

The J gene is TRBJ2-2, the V gene TRBV12-5; TRBD1 aligns across 7 bases. V shed 1 base, J shed 1 base, and the junction held 6 bases outside the gene matches. Germline V gene sequence: CDR1 LGHNT, CDR2 FRNRAP. The CDR3 length is 17 residues. CDR3 in amino acids: CASGLALTGLNTGELFF. In DNA, the CDR3 is TGTGCTAGTGGTTTGGCCTTGACAGGGTTGAACACCGGGGAGCTGTTTTTT.

The chain recombines TRBV2 with TRBJ2-7; TRBD1 aligns across 11 bases. CDR1 and CDR2 (germline): SNHLY, FYNNEI. CDR3 length: 15 amino acids. V dropped 5 bases and J dropped 4; count of bases not matched to a gene: 7. CDR3 bases: TGTGCCAGCAGTCCGGACAGGGGGCTGTCGTACGAGCAGTACTTC. Protein sequence: CASSPDRGLSYEQYF.

The chain is built from TRBV10-2 and TRBJ2-2; 8 bases match TRBD1. V shed 0 bases and J 0 bases; nucleotides not matched to a gene: 6. The CDR3 is 18 residues long. From germline, CDR1 is WSHSY and CDR2 SAAADI. CDR3 sequence reads: CASSESGQGLANTGELFF. CDR3 in DNA: TGCGCCAGCAGTGAGTCAGGACAGGGTTTAGCGAACACCGGGGAGCTGTTTTTT.

The rearrangement joins TRBV6-5 to TRBJ1-3; the match to TRBD1 covers 7 bases. With 6 bases clipped from V and 3 bases from J, the junction kept 5 bases outside the gene matches. This CDR3 is built from 14 residues. The germline gives CDR1 MNHEY, CDR2 SVGAGI. CDR3 DNA sequence: TGTGCCAGCAGACCTCAGGGGGTTGGAAACACCATATATTTT. Translated, it gives CASRPQGVGNTIYF.

The chain has TRBV28 and TRBJ2-5; 7 bases are a match to TRBD1. The CDR3 is 16 residues long. Losses at the gene ends were 8 bases for V and 1 base for J; bases not matched to a gene: 13. Germline V CDR1 and CDR2: MDHEN, SYDVKM. The CDR3 here is CASPPPGQQVQETQYF. The CDR3 DNA reads as TGTGCCAGCCCACCTCCGGGACAGCAAGTCCAAGAGACCCAGTACTTC.

This chain uses TRBV6-5 with TRBJ2-1, with a tentative D call TRBD2 (6 bases). The CDR3 extends over 16 amino acids. Between the trimmed V and J ends, which lost 4 bases and 6 bases, there was a span of 19 bases. CDR1 and CDR2 (germline): MNHEY, SVGAGI. The CDR3 coding sequence is TGTGCCAGCAGTTCCCGAAACCCGGGGGATCTCAATGAGCAGTTCTTC. Translated: CASSSRNPGDLNEQFF.

CDR3 protein: CASSVAQNNEQFF. The CDR3 bases are TGTGCCAGCAGCGTAGCCCAAAACAATGAGCAGTTCTTC. The V call is TRBV9, the J call TRBJ2-1; unclear D gene. The CDR3 spans 13 residues. Germline lookup yields CDR1 SGDLS and CDR2 YYNGEE. Trimming pared 0 bases from V and 5 bases from J, leaving 6 bases between.

This chain joins TRBV6-1 and TRBJ1-2, with a tentative D call TRBD1 (5 bases). CDR3 length equals 14 residues. Trimming took 8 bases from V and 2 from J, leaving 15 bases between them. Germline loops: CDR1 MNHNS, CDR2 SASEGT. The CDR3: CASLKSGENYGYTF. CDR3 DNA sequence: TGTGCCAGCCTTAAATCGGGGGAGAACTATGGCTACACCTTC.

The genes are TRBV28 and TRBJ2-7; the match to TRBD2 covers 8 bases. The CDR3 loop spans 16 amino acids. Germline V gene lookup returns CDR1 MDHEN and CDR2 SYDVKM. With 4 bases clipped from V and 2 bases from J, the junction kept 10 bases outside the gene matches. The CDR3 nucleotides are TGTGCCAGCAGTTCTCCGGGAGGGGCCACCCCCTACGAGCAGTACTTC. Translated: CASSSPGGATPYEQYF.

This clone was detected a few times. The chain joins TRBV28 to TRBJ2-3; D is unclear. The ends were cut back, 8 bases at V and 0 bases at J, with 9 bases in the middle. CDR3 length: 13 residues. Germline CDR1 reads MDHEN; CDR2 reads SYDVKM. CDR3 residues: CASSRGSTDTQYF. The CDR3 nucleotides are TGTGCCAGCTCTCGTGGCAGCACAGATACGCAGTATTTT.

The V call is TRBV19, the J call TRBJ2-3, with TRBD2 matching over 14 bases. This CDR3 has 16 residues. From germline, CDR1 is LNHDA and CDR2 SQIVND (reference sequence). The J segment lost 2 bases and the V segment lost 5 bases, leaving 3 bases of the junction unmatched. CDR3: CASSRLAGGPTDTQYF. The CDR3 coding sequence is TGTGCCAGTAGTCGACTAGCGGGGGGGCCCACAGATACGCAGTATTTT. Full variable domain (outside the CDR3, taken from reference TRBV19 and TRBJ2-3): DGGITQSPKYLFRKEGQNVTLSCEQNLNHDAMYWYRQDPGQGLRLIYYSQIVNDFQKGDIAEGYSVSREKKESFPLTVTSAQKNPTAFYLCASSRLAGGPTDTQYFGPGTRLTVL.

This clone has just a few counts. The chain couples TRBV6-1 to TRBJ1-1, with TRBD1 identical over 8 bases. This CDR3 has 16 amino acids. CDR1 and CDR2 (germline): MNHNS, SASEGT. With 4 bases clipped from V and 2 bases from J, the junction kept 9 bases outside the gene matches. The CDR3 nucleotides are TGTGCCAGCAGTGGGGGTACAGGGGGTTTTAACACTGAAGCTTTCTTT. It encodes CASSGGTGGFNTEAFF.

The chain joins TRBV28 to TRBJ1-5, with TRBD1 identical over 7 bases. The ends lost 5 bases at V and 7 bases at J; junction bases unmatched: 2. Germline V gene sequence: CDR1 MDHEN, CDR2 SYDVKM. The length of the CDR3 is 12 residues. CDR3: CASSHRGQPQHF. As DNA, the CDR3 is TGTGCCAGCAGTCACAGGGGCCAGCCCCAGCATTTT.

The chain has TRBV18 and TRBJ1-2, with D perhaps matching TRBD1 (6 bases). Germline lookup yields CDR1 KGHSH and CDR2 LQKENI. This CDR3 is 16 amino acids long. V lost 3 bases and J lost 1, with 15 bases in between. Here the CDR3 reads CASSPGLDRSNYGYTF. The CDR3 coding sequence is TGTGCCAGCTCACCCGGGCTCGACAGGAGTAACTATGGCTACACCTTC. Full variable domain (missing parts from reference TRBV18 and TRBJ1-2): NAGVMQNPRHLVRRRGQEARLRCSPMKGHSHVYWYRQLPEEGLKFMVYLQKENIIDESGMPKERFSAEFPKEGPSILRIQQVVRGDSAAYFCASSPGLDRSNYGYTFGSGTRLTVV.

The chain carries TRBV11-2 and TRBJ1-5, with a possible D match to TRBD1 (5 bases). The CDR3 spans 14 residues. V was pared by 1 base and J by 9 bases, with 13 bases between. From germline, CDR1 is SGHAT and CDR2 FQNNGV. CDR3 protein: CASSLADQGSPQHF. As DNA, the CDR3 is TGTGCCAGCAGCTTAGCGGATCAGGGTTCGCCCCAGCATTTT.

This clone has more than one count but fewer than ten. This chain links TRBV14 with TRBJ2-3; D perhaps matches TRBD1 (6 bases). Per germline, CDR1 SGHDN and CDR2 FVKESK. This CDR3 contains 16 residues. Trimming pared 1 base from V and 2 bases from J, leaving 13 bases between. The CDR3 region is CASSQATGQPTDTQYF. The CDR3 bases are TGTGCCAGCAGCCAAGCTACGGGACAACCCACAGATACGCAGTATTTT.

This clone was counted between two and nine times. The rearrangement joins TRBV6-6 to TRBJ2-5, with D possibly matching TRBD2 (6 bases). V shed 7 bases and J shed 1 base, with 10 bases lying between them. The CDR3 extends over 13 amino acids. Germline V lookup: CDR1 MNHNY, CDR2 SVGAGI (reference sequence). CDR3 nucleotide sequence: TGTGCCAGCAACTGGGACTTCCAAGAGACCCAGTACTTC. Protein sequence: CASNWDFQETQYF.

The chain carries TRBV7-8 and TRBJ2-5, with 13 positions matching TRBD2. V gave up 5 bases and J gave up 5 bases; unmatched junction bases: 8. The CDR3 consists of 16 residues. Germline values: CDR1 SGHVS, CDR2 FQNEAQ. CDR3 residues: CASSPRGLAGLETQYF. As DNA, the CDR3 is TGTGCCAGCAGCCCTAGGGGACTAGCGGGGCTGGAGACCCAGTACTTC.